This is a list of T cell receptor beta chains from one sample in a study of cytomegalovirus exposure and HLA in healthy donors. Generated by immunoSEQ multiplex PCR, the TCRdb table keeps only in-frame clones and is missing some. This table holds approximately 240,000 clones, about 80% found once. Material: PBMCs. These receptors were obtained from a woman in her fifties or sixties in good health and CMV-seropositive. The CDR3 runs from the conserved cysteine through the conserved F or W. D genes are given only for firm matches. Clone sizes are given selectively: once, few, many, or a class where the clone is expanded.

TRBV7-9	TRBJ2-5	NA	NA	TGTGCCAGCAGCTTAGGGGCAGAAAGTAAAGAGACCCAGTACTTC	CASSLGAESKETQYF
TRBV28	TRBJ1-5	NA	NA	TGTGCCACCACGGACGGTCGGAGGAGGGCTGGCAATCAGCCCCAGCATTTT	CATTDGRRRAGNQPQHF
TRBV6-1	TRBJ2-5	NA	TRBD2	TGTGCCAGCAGTGAACGTGGGAGCGGGAGGGTCCAAGAGACCCAGTACTTC	CASSERGSGRVQETQYF
TRBV7-2	TRBJ2-3	NA	NA	TGTGCCAGCAGCTTCAGTCGGGGGAATATAGATACGCAGTATTTT	CASSFSRGNIDTQYF
TRBV18	TRBJ1-3	NA	NA	TGTGCCAGCTCACCCTACTTTGACTCTGGAAACACCATATATTTT	CASSPYFDSGNTIYF
TRBV7-8	TRBJ2-4	NA	TRBD2	TGTGCCAGCAGCTTAAGGCTAGCGGGAGGGCCGTACAAAAACATTCAGTACTTC	CASSLRLAGGPYKNIQYF
TRBV5-1	TRBJ2-5	NA	TRBD1	TGCGCCAGCACCGTGGACAGGGATGAGACCCAGTACTTC	CASTVDRDETQYF
TRBV5-4	TRBJ2-1	NA	TRBD2	TGTGCCAGCAGCTTTCGGCGGGGGGTAGTCGACAATGAGCAGTTCTTC	CASSFRRGVVDNEQFF
TRBV19	TRBJ2-1	once	NA	TGTGCCAGTAGTATGGCCCTAGTGGCGTACAATGAGCAGTTCTTC	CASSMALVAYNEQFF
TRBV19	TRBJ1-2	NA	TRBD1	TGTGCCAGCAATTTCGGACAGGGGGAGGACTATGGCTACACCTTC	CASNFGQGEDYGYTF
TRBV30	TRBJ1-6	NA	NA	TGTGCCTGGAGTGTACAGGATTCACCCCTCCACTTT	CAWSVQDSPLHF
TRBV6-6	TRBJ1-1	NA	NA	TGTGCCAGCACCCTAGATTGGTATATGAACACTGAAGCTTTCTTT	CASTLDWYMNTEAFF
TRBV28	TRBJ2-1	NA	TRBD2	TGTGCCATCAACACCGGGACTAGAGGGAATGAGCAGTTCTTC	CAINTGTRGNEQFF